This TCR beta chain derives from a study of blood T cells in healthy people across ages. For the study at large: Per two T cells, about one barcoded beta molecule was captured through template switching. Study-level points and caveats: The long-lived group displayed more naive CD4+ cells, plus higher diversity, than the aged donors did. Age brought a roughly linear fall in TCR beta diversity measured per million T cells.

CDR3 length equals 17 residues. CDR1 LGHDT and CDR2 YNNKEL come from the germline V gene (reference sequence). V gave up 0 bases and J gave up 9 bases; unmatched junction bases: 5. On this clonotype: The antigen is not known.

Together with a sample-barcoded 5' primer, a J-beta primer mix was included in a second PCR lasting about 6 to 11 cycles. All cDNA molecules were each tagged by a template-switch adaptor with 12 random nucleotides. MiXCR, applied by TCRdb to the 5' RACE reads, yields one record per CDR3 protein. Of roughly 1.5 million distinct CDR3 sequences detected, 35% to 45% appear once; the ten largest clones hold approximately 4%. The TCR originated in a woman younger than 30 in good health. Sequencing was performed on blood. This chain uses TRBV3-1 with TRBJ2-1; TRBD2 matches 16 bases. The CDR3 region has the DNA TGTGCCAGCAGCCAAGATGGTGGGACTAGCGGGAGGGGTGAGCAGTTCTTC. Amino acids: CASSQDGGTSGRGEQFF.